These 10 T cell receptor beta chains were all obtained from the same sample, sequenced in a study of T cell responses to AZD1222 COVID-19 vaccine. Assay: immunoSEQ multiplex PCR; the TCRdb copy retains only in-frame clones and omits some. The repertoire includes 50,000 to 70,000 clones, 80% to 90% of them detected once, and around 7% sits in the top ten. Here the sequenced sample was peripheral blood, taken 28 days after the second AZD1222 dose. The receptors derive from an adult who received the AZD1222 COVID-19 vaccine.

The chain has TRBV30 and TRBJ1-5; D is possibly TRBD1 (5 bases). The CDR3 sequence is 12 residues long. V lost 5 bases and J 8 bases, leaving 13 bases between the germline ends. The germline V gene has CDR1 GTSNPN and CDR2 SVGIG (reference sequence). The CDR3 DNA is TGTGCCTGGTCGGAGGGGCCGGAGCCCCAGCATTTT. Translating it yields CAWSEGPEPQHF. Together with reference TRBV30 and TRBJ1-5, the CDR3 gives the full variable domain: SQTIHQWPATLVQPVGSPLSLECTVEGTSNPNLYWYRQAAGRGLQLLFYSVGIGQISSEVPQNLSASRPQDRQFILSSKKLLLSDSGFYLCAWSEGPEPQHFGDGTRLSIL.

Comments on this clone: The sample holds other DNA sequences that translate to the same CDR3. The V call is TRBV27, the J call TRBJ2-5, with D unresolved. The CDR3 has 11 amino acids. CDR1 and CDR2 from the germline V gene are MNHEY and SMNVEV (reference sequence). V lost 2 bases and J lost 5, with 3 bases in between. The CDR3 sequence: CASSLGETQYF. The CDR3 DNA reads TGTGCCAGCAGTTTAGGGGAGACCCAGTACTTC.

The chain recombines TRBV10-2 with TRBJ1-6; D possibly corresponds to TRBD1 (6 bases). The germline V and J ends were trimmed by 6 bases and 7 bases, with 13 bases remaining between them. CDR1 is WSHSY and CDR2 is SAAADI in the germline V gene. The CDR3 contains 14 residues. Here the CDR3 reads CASRQQGTNSPLHF. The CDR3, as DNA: TGCGCCAGCAGGCAACAGGGAACCAATTCACCCCTCCACTTT.

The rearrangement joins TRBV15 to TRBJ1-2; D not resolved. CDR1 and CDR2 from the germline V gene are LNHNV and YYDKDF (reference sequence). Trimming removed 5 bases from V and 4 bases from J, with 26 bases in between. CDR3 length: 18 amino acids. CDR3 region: CATSQAQGTYFPSYGYTF. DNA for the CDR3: TGTGCCACCAGCCAGGCCCAAGGAACGTACTTCCCCTCCTATGGCTACACCTTC.

The CDR3: CASSGQGQGDEKLFF. The CDR3 region has the DNA TGCGCCAGCAGCGGGCAGGGACAGGGAGATGAAAAACTGTTTTTT. The V and J genes are TRBV5-1 and TRBJ1-4; the match to TRBD1 covers 9 bases. The germline V gene has CDR1 SGHRS and CDR2 YFSETQ. This CDR3 is built from 15 residues. V lost 4 bases to trimming and J lost 6 bases; unmatched junction nucleotides: 7.

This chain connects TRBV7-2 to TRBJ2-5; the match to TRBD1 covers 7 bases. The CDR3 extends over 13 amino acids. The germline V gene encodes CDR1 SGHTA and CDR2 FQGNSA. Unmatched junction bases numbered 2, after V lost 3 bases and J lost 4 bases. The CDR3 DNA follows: TGTGCCAGCAGCTTTAACAGGGGAGAGACCCAGTACTTC. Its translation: CASSFNRGETQYF.

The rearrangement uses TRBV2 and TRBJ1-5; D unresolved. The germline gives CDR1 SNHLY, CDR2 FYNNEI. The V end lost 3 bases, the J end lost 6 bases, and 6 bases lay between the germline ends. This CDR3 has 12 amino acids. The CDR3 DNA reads TGTGCCAGCAGTGAGAGTGGTCAGCCCCAGCATTTT. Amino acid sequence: CASSESGQPQHF.

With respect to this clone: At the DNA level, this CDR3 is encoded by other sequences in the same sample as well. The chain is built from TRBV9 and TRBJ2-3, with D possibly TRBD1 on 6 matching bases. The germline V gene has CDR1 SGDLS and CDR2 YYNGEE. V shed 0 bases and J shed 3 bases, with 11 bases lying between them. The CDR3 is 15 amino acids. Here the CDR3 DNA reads TGTGCCAGCAGCGTAGAAGGACAGTTAACAGATACGCAGTATTTT. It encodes CASSVEGQLTDTQYF.

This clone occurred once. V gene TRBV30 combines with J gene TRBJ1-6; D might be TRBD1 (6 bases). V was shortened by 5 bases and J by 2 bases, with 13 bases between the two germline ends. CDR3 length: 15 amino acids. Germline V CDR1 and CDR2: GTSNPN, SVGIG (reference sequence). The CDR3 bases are TGTGCCTGGCGGACAGCCGTGCCCTATAATTCACCCCTCCACTTT. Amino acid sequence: CAWRTAVPYNSPLHF.

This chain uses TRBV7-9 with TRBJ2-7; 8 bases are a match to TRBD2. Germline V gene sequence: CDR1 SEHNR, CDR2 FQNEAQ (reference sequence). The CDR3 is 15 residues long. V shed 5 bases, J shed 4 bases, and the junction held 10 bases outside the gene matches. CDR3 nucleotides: TGTGCCAGCAGCCCCGGCAGCGGGAGTAAGTACGAGCAGTACTTC. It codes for CASSPGSGSKYEQYF.